The source of this T cell receptor beta chain is a study of cytomegalovirus exposure and HLA in healthy donors. 13 Jbeta primers and 60 Vbeta primers were used for the PCR. The assay was immunoSEQ multiplex PCR, and TCRdb's table has in-frame clones only and misses some. The table records 130,000 or so clones, roughly 88% of them present only once. CDR1 is MNHNS, CDR2 SASEGT, per germline. The CDR3 is 13 amino acids. V was shortened by 10 bases and J by 7 bases, with 19 bases between the two germline ends. Sample: PBMCs. The TCR originated in a woman in her thirties or forties in good health and CMV-seronegative. The rearrangement joins TRBV6-1 to TRBJ1-1, with D possibly being TRBD1 (6 bases). The DNA of the CDR3 is TGTGCCACCGTGGACAGCGGACCCCTTGAAGCTTTCTTT. It codes for CATVDSGPLEAFF.